This T cell receptor beta chain was obtained from a study of shared clonotypes between healthy human individuals. Turning to the study itself: CD4 naive and CD4 memory each took three plates per donor, while CD8 naive took two and CD8 memory one.

Study-level findings and limits: As a rule, naive subsets had a larger estimated richness than memory subsets.

As regards this clone: Its antigen is unidentified.

Each donor was a Caucasian adult residing in Nashville, Tennessee. Profiling relied on immunoSEQ multiplex PCR, and the TCRdb table lists in-frame clones only, not all of them. The data contain 850,000 to 1,100,000 clones, around 77% of them singletons. The V and J ends lost 0 bases and 0 bases respectively, with 11 bases between them. This CDR3 contains 16 residues. Germline-derived CDR1 and CDR2 are LGHNA and YSLEER. The chain joins TRBV4-3 to TRBJ1-2; D is unclear. This clonotype was obtained from a man between 18 and 35 years old in good health. Some clones in this sample may be carry-over from other donors' samples. The sample comprised memory CD4+ T cells from PBMCs. Subset specified: CD45RA-negative fraction. CDR3 residues: CASSQDWTEANYGYTF. The CDR3 DNA is TGCGCCAGCAGCCAAGATTGGACCGAAGCTAACTATGGCTACACCTTC.